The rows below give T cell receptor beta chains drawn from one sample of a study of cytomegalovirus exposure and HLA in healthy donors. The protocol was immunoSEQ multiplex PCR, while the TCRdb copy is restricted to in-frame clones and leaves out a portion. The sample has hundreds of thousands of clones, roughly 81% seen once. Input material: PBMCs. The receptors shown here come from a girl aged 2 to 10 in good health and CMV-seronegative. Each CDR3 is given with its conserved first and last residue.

CDR3aa: CASSPITLSGANVLTF
v_gene: TRBV18

CDR3aa: CSANGNYGYTF
v_gene: TRBV20-1

CDR3aa: CASTPRLAEYNEQFF
v_gene: TRBV27

CDR3aa: CATGVGANVLTF
v_gene: TRBV27

CDR3aa: CASSLAGTGLYEQYF
v_gene: TRBV7-8

CDR3aa: CASSVGLGELFF
v_gene: TRBV9

CDR3aa: CASSWGQLNTEAFF
v_gene: TRBV5-4

CDR3aa: CATTRRLQGSVQNTEAFF
v_gene: TRBV7-9

CDR3aa: CATARGGLQETQYF
v_gene: TRBV6-1

CDR3aa: CASSQAVAGGRYNEQFF
v_gene: TRBV4-1

CDR3aa: CASRTPPTSGRSVQYF
v_gene: TRBV27

CDR3aa: CASSSDWRGGRETQYF
v_gene: TRBV5-4

CDR3aa: CASTPTGSGGPGTDTQYF
v_gene: TRBV11-2

CDR3aa: CASSSQLAGVRETQYF
v_gene: TRBV28

CDR3aa: CAINAGGYEQYF
v_gene: TRBV10-3

CDR3aa: CAWSSGGATTYEQYF
v_gene: TRBV30

CDR3aa: CASSQEGQGGDTQYF
v_gene: TRBV2

CDR3aa: CTAAGSYEQYF
v_gene: TRBV20-1

CDR3aa: CASSQVLEQRQFF
v_gene: TRBV4-2

CDR3aa: CASSYSLYEQYF
v_gene: TRBV6-6

CDR3aa: CASSLAVTSGGAWQYF
v_gene: TRBV7-8

CDR3aa: CASSLELAGGPYEQYF
v_gene: TRBV5-1

CDR3aa: CASSEDSGGADTQYF
v_gene: TRBV25-1

CDR3aa: CASSEGWLAGRHGELFF
v_gene: TRBV6-1

CDR3aa: CAWSVRSVDKNTEAFF
v_gene: TRBV30

CDR3aa: CASSEARVSSTEAFF
v_gene: TRBV2

CDR3aa: CARSPGRYSGGYNEQFF
v_gene: TRBV5-3

CDR3aa: CASSARDRANYGYTF
v_gene: TRBV5-1

CDR3aa: CASSDGLLNTGELFF
v_gene: TRBV19

CDR3aa: CASSWDRGNQPQHF
v_gene: TRBV6-7

CDR3aa: CATLSLAGGHNEQFF
v_gene: TRBV6-5

CDR3aa: CASSLEAGGPYEQYF
v_gene: TRBV11-2

CDR3aa: CASSSGKDTEAFF
v_gene: TRBV18

CDR3aa: CASSKGVDYGYTF
v_gene: TRBV7-3

CDR3aa: CASSPQGGNQPQHF
v_gene: TRBV27

CDR3aa: CASSLGQGWNEQFF
v_gene: TRBV5-8

CDR3aa: CASISRDRGRRFF
v_gene: TRBV6-5

CDR3aa: CASSGGATRIVEQFF
v_gene: TRBV5-1

CDR3aa: CASSRQPPGVSETQYF
v_gene: TRBV4-1

CDR3aa: CASSLRASGLYNEQFF
v_gene: TRBV7-3

CDR3aa: CASSQDLLAGGRETQYF
v_gene: TRBV4-1

CDR3aa: CASSVTGDNEQYF
v_gene: TRBV6-1

CDR3aa: CASSSQTGDYGYTF
v_gene: TRBV5-4

CDR3aa: CASSSWDSLSGRNTIYF
v_gene: TRBV5-4

CDR3aa: CASSLAGGRLETQYF
v_gene: TRBV7-9

CDR3aa: CSVDRWTSGSDNEQFF
v_gene: TRBV29-1

CDR3aa: CASRPWDRGGSGANVLTF
v_gene: TRBV4-1

CDR3aa: CASSARTGWETQYF
v_gene: TRBV6-1

CDR3aa: CSVPQQGLANYGYTF
v_gene: TRBV29-1

CDR3aa: CASSSGTSGYNEQFF
v_gene: TRBV5-1

CDR3aa: CSVVAGASYEQYF
v_gene: TRBV29-1

CDR3aa: CASSPPSGSSYNEQFF
v_gene: TRBV18

CDR3aa: CASSYQAGGGTDTQYF
v_gene: TRBV7-2